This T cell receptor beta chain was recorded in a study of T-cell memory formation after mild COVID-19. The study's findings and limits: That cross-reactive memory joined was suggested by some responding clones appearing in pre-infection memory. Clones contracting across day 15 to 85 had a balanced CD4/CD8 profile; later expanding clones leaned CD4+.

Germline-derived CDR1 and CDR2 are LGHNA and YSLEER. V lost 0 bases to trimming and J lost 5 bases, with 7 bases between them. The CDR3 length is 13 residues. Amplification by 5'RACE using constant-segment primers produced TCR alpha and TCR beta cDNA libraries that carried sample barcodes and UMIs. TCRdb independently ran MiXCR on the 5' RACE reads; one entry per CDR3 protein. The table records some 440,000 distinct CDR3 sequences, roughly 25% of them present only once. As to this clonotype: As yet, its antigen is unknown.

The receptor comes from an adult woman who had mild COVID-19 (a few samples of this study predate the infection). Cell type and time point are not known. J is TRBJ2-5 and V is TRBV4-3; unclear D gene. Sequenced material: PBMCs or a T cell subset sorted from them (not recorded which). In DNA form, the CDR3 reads TGCGCCAGCAGCCAAGATTACGGGGAGACCCAGTACTTC. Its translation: CASSQDYGETQYF.